Below are 18 T cell receptor beta chains sequenced from a single sample in a study of blood T cells in healthy people across ages. Combining a sample-barcoded 5' primer with a J-beta primer mix, a second PCR ran for 7 to 11 cycles. TCRdb fed the 5' RACE reads into MiXCR, producing one record per CDR3 protein. The table has 650,000 to 800,000 distinct CDR3 sequences, around 50% seen once. The sequencing input was blood. The origin of the receptors is a woman of 80 years or more in good health.

This clonotype appeared a few times. The V call is TRBV20-1, the J call TRBJ2-7, with 9 bases aligning to TRBD2. CDR1 DFQATT and CDR2 SNEGSKA come from the germline V gene (reference sequence). The V gene end was trimmed by 7 bases and the J gene end by 5 bases; junction bases not matched to a gene: 18. The CDR3 has 16 residues. The CDR3: CSGRGSGRSFSHEQYF. The CDR3 region has the DNA TGCAGTGGACGAGGTAGCGGGAGATCTTTTAGCCACGAGCAGTACTTC.

This clonotype was counted at least ten times. The J gene is TRBJ2-1, the V gene TRBV5-1; 10 positions match TRBD2. Looked up from germline, CDR1 is SGHRS and CDR2 is YFSETQ. J was trimmed by 7 bases and V by 3 bases; bases with no gene match: 13. The CDR3 length is 17 residues. CDR3 amino acids: CASSSLPAAGGRNEQFF. The CDR3 nucleotides read TGCGCCAGCAGCTCCCTTCCGGCAGCGGGGGGGCGTAATGAGCAGTTCTTC.

The chain combines TRBV20-1 with TRBJ1-6, with 9 bases that match TRBD1. The germline V gene encodes CDR1 DFQATT and CDR2 SNEGSKA (reference sequence). The CDR3 is 15 amino acids. After removal of 3 bases from V and 11 bases from J, the junction contained 11 bases not matched to a gene. CDR3 coding DNA: TGCAGTGCTAGCGAACCAGGACAGGGGAGGACACCCCTCCACTTT. Its protein product is CSASEPGQGRTPLHF.

The chain recombines TRBV7-2 with TRBJ2-1; D perhaps matches TRBD2 (7 bases). The CDR3 sequence is 16 residues long. Germline loops: CDR1 SGHTA, CDR2 FQGNSA. The ends were cut back, 4 bases at V and 7 bases at J, with 20 bases in the middle. Here the CDR3 reads CASSSPGGPKVNEQFF. CDR3 in DNA: TGTGCCAGCAGCTCTCCGGGGGGCCCTAAGGTTAATGAGCAGTTCTTC.

The rearrangement uses TRBV20-1 and TRBJ2-2, with 7 bases aligning to TRBD2. The junction had 4 bases not matched to a gene; V was cut back by 2 bases and J by 1 base. The CDR3 runs to 15 residues. Germline loops: CDR1 DFQATT, CDR2 SNEGSKA (reference sequence). CDR3 in amino acids: CSARKRGMNTGELFF. The CDR3 DNA sequence: TGCAGTGCTAGAAAGCGGGGAATGAACACCGGGGAGCTGTTTTTT.

This clonotype has a count of ten or more. The V gene is TRBV10-3, the J gene TRBJ1-2; D is possibly TRBD1 (6 bases). CDR1 and CDR2 (germline): ENHRY, SYGVKD. The germline V and J ends were trimmed by 10 bases and 7 bases, with 16 bases remaining between them. This CDR3 has 12 amino acids. CDR3: CATLTGNGGYTF. In DNA form, the CDR3 reads TGTGCCACCTTAACAGGGAATGGTGGCTACACCTTC.

This clonotype was seen more than once but under ten times. A much larger clone differs from this one at a single base, so this may be a read error. The V call is TRBV12-3 or TRBV12-4, the J call TRBJ2-5; 11 bases match TRBD2. This CDR3 comprises 13 residues. The V segment lost 10 bases and the J segment 11 bases; nucleotides outside the gene matches: 12. This chain's CDR3 is CATGTSGLNEQYF. The CDR3 DNA follows: TGTGCCACTGGGACTAGCGGACTCAATGAGCAGTACTTC.

This clonotype showed up just once. This sequence joins TRBV21-1 and TRBJ2-7; the table's D call, TRBD2, has no DNA check behind it. TRBV21-1 is described as a pseudogene. The CDR3 extends over 18 amino acids. The CDR3 is CASSHIRGSGALSYEQYF. The CDR3 DNA reads as TGTGCCAGCAGTCATATCCGCGGTAGCGGGGCCCTCTCCTACGAGCAGTACTTC.

This rearrangement joins TRBV5-1 to TRBJ2-1, with 7 bases matching TRBD1. With V trimmed by 4 bases and J by 4 bases, 5 bases remained unmatched. The CDR3 sequence is 14 residues long. In germline, CDR1 is SGHRS, CDR2 YFSETQ. Here the CDR3 DNA reads TGCGCCAGCAGCACGGGACAGCCTTACAATGAGCAGTTCTTC. Its translation is CASSTGQPYNEQFF. The whole variable domain, remainder taken from reference TRBV5-1 and TRBJ2-1, is KAGVTQTPRYLIKTRGQQVTLSCSPISGHRSVSWYQQTPGQGLQFLFEYFSETQRNKGNFPGRFSGRQFSNSRSEMNVSTLELGDSALYLCASSTGQPYNEQFFGPGTRLTVL.

The CDR3 loop is CASSPPGTGTVNYGYTF. Here the CDR3 DNA reads TGTGCCAGCAGCCCACCCGGGACAGGGACAGTTAACTATGGCTACACCTTC. J is TRBJ1-2 and V is TRBV7-9, with TRBD1 matching 9 bases. Germline V lookup: CDR1 SEHNR, CDR2 FQNEAQ (reference sequence). With V trimmed by 5 bases and J by 1 base, 11 bases remained unmatched. The CDR3 extends over 17 amino acids.

This clonotype was seen at least ten times. This sequence joins TRBV7-8 and TRBJ2-7; maybe TRBD2 (5 bases). The ends were cut back, 2 bases at V and 4 bases at J, with 9 bases in the middle. This CDR3 is 13 amino acids long. CDR1 and CDR2 (germline): SGHVS, FQNEAQ. The CDR3 coding sequence is TGTGCCAGCAGCTTAATAGCGAATTACGAGCAGTACTTC. Residues: CASSLIANYEQYF.

The chain couples TRBV3-1 to TRBJ2-2; 7 bases are shared with TRBD1. The germline gives CDR1 LGHDT, CDR2 YNNKEL (reference sequence). Trimming at V came to 3 bases and at J to 2 bases, leaving 18 bases not matched to a gene. CDR3 size: 20 residues. CDR3: CASSQGVTGRVAGNTGELFF. The CDR3 nucleotides are TGTGCCAGCAGCCAGGGAGTGACAGGGAGAGTAGCCGGCAACACCGGGGAGCTGTTTTTT. The full variable domain, its missing parts supplied by reference TRBV3-1 and TRBJ2-2, is DTAVSQTPKYLVTQMGNDKSIKCEQNLGHDTMYWYKQDSKKFLKIMFSYNNKELIINETVPNRFSPKSPDKAHLNLHINSLELGDSAVYFCASSQGVTGRVAGNTGELFFGEGSRLTVL.

Comment on this clonotype: This may stem from a read error, because a much larger clone lies one nucleotide away. CDR3 DNA sequence: TGCAGCGTTTTTGGACTAGCGGGGGTAAATGAGCAGTACTTC. It translates to CSVFGLAGVNEQYF. The rearrangement joins TRBV29-1 to TRBJ2-5; TRBD2 aligns across 13 bases. V was pared by 5 bases and J by 11 bases, with 11 bases of the junction left unmatched. The length of the CDR3 is 14 residues. Germline-derived CDR1 and CDR2 are SQVTM and ANQGSEA.

As for this clonotype: Possible read error: a much larger clone is one base away. The chain is built from TRBV10-3 and TRBJ2-4, with D perhaps given as TRBD1 or TRBD2 (5 bases each). V was shortened by 4 bases and J by 2 bases, with 18 bases between the two germline ends. Germline values: CDR1 ENHRY, CDR2 SYGVKD. The CDR3 consists of 17 residues. The CDR3 reads CAISADFGDLSKNIQYF. Written as DNA, the CDR3 is TGTGCCATCAGTGCGGATTTCGGGGACCTATCCAAAAACATTCAGTACTTC.

This clonotype was counted at least ten times. The chain is built from TRBV29-1 and TRBJ1-1, with D tentatively TRBD1 (6 bases). V was shortened by 5 bases and J by 1 base, with 11 bases between the two germline ends. The germline gives CDR1 SQVTM, CDR2 ANQGSEA. The CDR3 has 13 residues. The CDR3 nucleotides are TGCAGCGTTCCTAGGGGGGGGAACACTGAAGCTTTCTTT. It specifies CSVPRGGNTEAFF.

As regards this clonotype: One base away lies a much larger clone, so this may be a sequencing read error. The V gene is TRBV6-2 or TRBV6-3, the J gene TRBJ1-5; D not resolved. Per the germline V gene, CDR1 is MNHEY and CDR2 is SVGEGT. The CDR3 loop spans 17 amino acids. The CDR3: CASGYGLSRGSNQPQHF. CDR3 in DNA: TGTGCCAGCGGTTATGGTCTTAGTCGGGGTAGCAATCAGCCCCAGCATTTT.

The chain joins TRBV28 to TRBJ1-3, with TRBD1 as a possible D gene (5 bases). Trimming removed 5 bases at V and 0 bases at J, with 11 bases between. The germline CDR1 and CDR2 sequences are MDHEN and SYDVKM. The CDR3 runs 15 residues. The CDR3 DNA is TGTGCCAGCAGTCCGAGGGGATACTCTGGAAACACCATATATTTT. Its protein product is CASSPRGYSGNTIYF.

The rearrangement joins TRBV20-1 to TRBJ1-5, with 8 bases fitting TRBD1. Germline V gives CDR1 DFQATT, CDR2 SNEGSKA (reference sequence). J lost 3 bases, V lost 6 bases, and 10 bases had no gene match. The CDR3 has 15 amino acids. The CDR3 region is CSAITGGSHNQPQHF. The CDR3 DNA follows: TGCAGTGCCATCACAGGGGGGTCACACAATCAGCCCCAGCATTTT.